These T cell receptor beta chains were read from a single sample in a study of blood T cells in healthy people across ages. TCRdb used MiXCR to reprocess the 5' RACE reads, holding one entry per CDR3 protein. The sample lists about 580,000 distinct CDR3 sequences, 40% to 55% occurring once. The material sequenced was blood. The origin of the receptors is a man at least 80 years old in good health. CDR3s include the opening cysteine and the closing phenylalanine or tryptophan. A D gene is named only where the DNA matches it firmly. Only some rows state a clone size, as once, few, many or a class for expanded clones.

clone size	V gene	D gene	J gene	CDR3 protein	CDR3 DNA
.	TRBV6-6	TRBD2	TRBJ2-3	CASSYSPGGTITDTQYF	TGTGCCAGCAGTTACTCTCCTGGTGGGACTATCACAGATACGCAGTATTTT
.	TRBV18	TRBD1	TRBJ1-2	CASSPNRGNGYTF	TGTGCCAGCTCACCTAACAGGGGGAATGGCTACACCTTC
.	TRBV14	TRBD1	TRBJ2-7	CASSQAQTGGPSYEQYF	TGTGCCAGCAGCCAAGCCCAAACAGGGGGTCCGTCCTACGAGCAGTACTTC
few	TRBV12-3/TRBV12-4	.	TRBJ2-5	CASSWGPRETQYF	TGTGCCAGCAGCTGGGGCCCTCGAGAGACCCAGTACTTC
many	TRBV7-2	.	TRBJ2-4	CASSLIAKNIQYF	TGTGCCAGCAGCTTAATAGCCAAAAACATTCAGTACTTC
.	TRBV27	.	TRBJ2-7	CASSLTGREQYF	TGTGCCAGCAGTCTCACCGGGCGCGAGCAGTACTTC
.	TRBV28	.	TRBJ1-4	CATGGGGRGEKLFF	TGTGCCACCGGAGGAGGGGGACGCGGTGAAAAACTGTTTTTT
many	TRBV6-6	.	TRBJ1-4	CASSRSLRTNEKLFF	TGTGCCAGCAGCCGCAGTTTAAGGACGAATGAAAAACTGTTTTTT
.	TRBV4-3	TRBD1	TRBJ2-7	CASSQGRSGGIYEQYF	TGCGCCAGCAGCCAAGGTCGCTCAGGGGGAATCTACGAGCAGTACTTC
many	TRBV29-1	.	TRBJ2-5	CSGFLGAQTQYF	TGCAGCGGCTTCCTGGGAGCGCAGACCCAGTACTTC
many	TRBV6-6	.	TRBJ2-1	CASSSSRDGTQFF	TGTGCCAGCAGTTCGTCGCGGGACGGGACGCAGTTCTTC
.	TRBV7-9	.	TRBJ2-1	CASTGSTLGNEQFF	TGTGCCAGTACAGGGTCGACCCTGGGCAATGAGCAGTTCTTC
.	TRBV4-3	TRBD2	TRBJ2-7	CASNQAYGAGGGYEQYF	TGCGCCAGCAACCAAGCGTACGGAGCGGGAGGAGGATACGAGCAGTACTTC
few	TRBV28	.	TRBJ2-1	CASSFFGGVSYNEQFF	TGTGCCAGCAGTTTTTTCGGCGGAGTGTCCTACAATGAGCAGTTCTTC
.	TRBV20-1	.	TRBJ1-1	CSASSGSDLNTEAFF	TGCAGTGCTAGTTCAGGATCCGACCTGAACACTGAAGCTTTCTTT
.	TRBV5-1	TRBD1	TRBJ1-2	CASSFGTGGRYGYTF	TGCGCCAGCAGTTTCGGGACAGGGGGCCGCTATGGCTACACCTTC
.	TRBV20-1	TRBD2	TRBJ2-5	CSASPGLAGGIGETQYF	TGCAGTGCTAGTCCGGGACTAGCGGGAGGTATCGGAGAGACCCAGTACTTC
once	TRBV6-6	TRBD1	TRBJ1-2	CASSLDRQNYGCTF	TGTGCCAGCAGTTTGGACAGGCAAAACTATGGCTGCACCTTC
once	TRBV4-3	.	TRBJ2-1	CASSQDIQGRGEQFF	TGCGCCAGCAGCCAAGATATCCAGGGCCGGGGCGAGCAGTTCTTC
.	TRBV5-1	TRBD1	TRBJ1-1	CASSVTGANTEAFF	TGCGCCAGCAGCGTGACAGGGGCGAACACTGAAGCTTTCTTT
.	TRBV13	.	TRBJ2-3	CASSPSGSWADTQYF	TGTGCCAGCAGCCCCTCCGGGAGTTGGGCAGATACGCAGTATTTT
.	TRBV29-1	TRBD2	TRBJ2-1	CSSGLGGGSYNEQFF	TGCAGCTCCGGGTTGGGCGGGGGTTCCTACAATGAGCAGTTCTTC
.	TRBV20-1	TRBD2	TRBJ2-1	CSAPGAGLAGGNEQFF	TGCAGTGCCCCCGGCGCTGGGCTAGCGGGGGGTAATGAGCAGTTCTTC
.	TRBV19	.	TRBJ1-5	CASSIEWEYSNQPQHF	TGTGCCAGTAGTATTGAATGGGAGTATAGCAATCAGCCCCAGCATTTT
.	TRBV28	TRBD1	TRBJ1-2	CASMSDRVHGYTF	TGTGCCAGCATGAGTGACAGGGTCCATGGCTACACCTTC
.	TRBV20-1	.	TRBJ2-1	CSARGPGLSYNEQFF	TGCAGTGCTAGGGGCCCGGGGCTATCCTACAATGAGCAGTTCTTC
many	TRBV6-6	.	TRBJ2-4	CASNQVQNIQYF	TGTGCCAGCAACCAAGTCCAAAACATTCAGTACTTC
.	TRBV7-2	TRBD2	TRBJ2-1	CASSATSNYNEQFF	TGTGCCAGCAGCGCGACTAGCAACTACAATGAGCAGTTCTTC
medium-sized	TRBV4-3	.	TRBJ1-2	CASSQDLGGYGYTF	TGCGCCAGCAGCCAAGATCTCGGAGGGTATGGCTACACCTTC
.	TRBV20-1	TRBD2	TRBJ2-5	CSATSGAGPETQYF	TGCAGTGCAACTAGCGGCGCCGGACCAGAGACCCAGTACTTC
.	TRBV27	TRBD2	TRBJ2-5	CASSLTGGWETQYF	TGTGCCAGCAGTTTAACGGGGGGGTGGGAGACCCAGTACTTC
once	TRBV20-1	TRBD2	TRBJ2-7	CSATIAGNYEQYF	TGCAGTGCTACTATAGCGGGAAATTACGAGCAGTACTTC
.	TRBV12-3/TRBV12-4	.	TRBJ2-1	CASSPRRTQQFF	TGTGCCAGCAGCCCTCGGAGGACACAGCAGTTCTTC
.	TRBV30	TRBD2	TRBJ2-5	CAWKARETQTQYF	TGTGCCTGGAAGGCGCGGGAGACCCAGACCCAGTACTTC
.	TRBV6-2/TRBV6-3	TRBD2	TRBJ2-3	CASSPGLAEPKADTQYF	TGTGCCAGCAGCCCGGGACTAGCGGAACCCAAGGCCGATACGCAGTATTTT
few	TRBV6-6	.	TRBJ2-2	CASSYTTGFTGELFF	TGTGCCAGCAGTTACACGACAGGATTCACCGGGGAGCTGTTTTTT
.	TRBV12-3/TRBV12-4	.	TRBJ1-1	CASSRWGSRGTEAFF	TGTGCCAGCAGTCGATGGGGGTCCAGGGGCACTGAAGCTTTCTTT
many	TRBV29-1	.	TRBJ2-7	CSASGSGEQYF	TGCAGCGCCTCCGGGAGCGGTGAGCAGTACTTC
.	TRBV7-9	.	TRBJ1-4	CASSLASEKLFF	TGTGCCAGCAGCTTGGCGTCTGAAAAACTGTTTTTT
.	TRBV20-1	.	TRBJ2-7	CSANRRLDEQYF	TGCAGTGCTAATCGGCGTCTAGACGAGCAGTACTTC
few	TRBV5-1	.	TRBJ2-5	CASSLVAEEQYF	TGCGCCAGCAGCTTGGTAGCGGAAGAGCAGTACTTC
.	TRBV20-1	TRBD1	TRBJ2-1	CSASGTGGYEQFF	TGCAGTGCCTCCGGGACAGGGGGTTACGAGCAGTTCTTC